This TCR beta chain was sequenced for a study of blood T cell repertoires in COVID-19. Across the study: From T cells, B-cell-depleted T cells, or PBMCs came the material, which was cDNA or gDNA.

Per the study methods: Reference gene primer amplification in the assay estimated nucleated cell counts. Sequenced by immunoSEQ multiplex PCR; TCRdb stores in-frame clones only, minus some. The V and J calls and clone size are taken from that table; D and trimming were inferred from the DNA. The table has a few hundred thousand clones, 89% seen once. This clonotype was sampled from a woman aged 40 to 50 who had recovered from COVID-19. The sample comprised peripheral blood.

The CDR3 nucleotides are TGTGCCAGTAGTTCGCAAGAGACAGTCACTGAAGCTTTCTTT. It yields the protein CASSSQETVTEAFF. The rearrangement uses TRBV19 and TRBJ1-1, with D possibly TRBD1 on 5 matching bases. Trimming removed 5 bases from V and 4 bases from J, with 14 bases in between. The CDR3 runs to 14 residues. Germline V gives CDR1 LNHDA, CDR2 SQIVND (reference sequence).